The text below deals with one T cell receptor beta chain. The antigen is undetermined. These data come from a study of identical twins. Study-level results: Researchers reported excess low generation probability among twin-shared out-of-frame alpha sequences.

Template switching (which added a universal primer site) was used, and cDNA carried unique molecular identifiers. One entry per CDR3 protein results from TCRdb running MiXCR on the 5' RACE reads. This sample has 400,000 to 500,000 distinct CDR3 sequences, with more than 13% found just once. The length of the CDR3 is 15 residues. Trimming removed 0 bases from V and 4 bases from J; junction bases left unmatched: 3. CDR1 and CDR2 (germline): SGDLS, YYNGEE. These data are also associated with another study on yellow fever vaccine responses in identical twins. As that study records: Twins' vaccine T cell response reportedly seemed partly convergent, partly personalized.

The TCR was taken from a woman aged 18-30 years in good health. Sequenced: CD4+ T cells sorted from blood. This rearrangement joins TRBV9 to TRBJ2-3, with TRBD2 identical over 9 bases. CDR3 bases: TGTGCCAGCAGCGTAGATAGCGGGGGCTCAGATACGCAGTATTTT. Protein sequence: CASSVDSGGSDTQYF.